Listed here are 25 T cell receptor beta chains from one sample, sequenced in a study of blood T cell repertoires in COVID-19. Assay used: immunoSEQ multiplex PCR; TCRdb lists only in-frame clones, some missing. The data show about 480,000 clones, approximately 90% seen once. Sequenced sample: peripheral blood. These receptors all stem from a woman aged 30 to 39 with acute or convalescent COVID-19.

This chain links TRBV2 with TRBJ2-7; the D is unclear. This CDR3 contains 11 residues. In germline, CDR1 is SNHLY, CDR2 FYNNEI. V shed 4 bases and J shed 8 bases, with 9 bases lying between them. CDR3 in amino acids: CASSGAEQQYF. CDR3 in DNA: TGTGCCAGCAGTGGAGCCGAGCAGCAGTACTTC.

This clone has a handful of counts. The CDR3 DNA reads TGTGCCAGCAGTCCCCCCGGGGGAAGTGGTCAGCCCCAGCATTTT. Protein: CASSPPGGSGQPQHF. The chain uses TRBV6-5 and TRBJ1-5; D possibly corresponds to TRBD1 (5 bases). Trimming cost V 5 bases and J 6 bases, with 17 bases left between them. Germline CDR1 is MNHEY and CDR2 is SVGAGI. The CDR3 totals 15 residues.

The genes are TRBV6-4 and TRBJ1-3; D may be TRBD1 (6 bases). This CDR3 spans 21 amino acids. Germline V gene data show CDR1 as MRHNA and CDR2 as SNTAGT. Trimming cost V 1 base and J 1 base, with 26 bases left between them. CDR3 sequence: CASSDLLPDSHIFISGNTIYF. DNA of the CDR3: TGTGCCAGCAGTGACTTGCTCCCGGACAGTCACATTTTTATATCTGGAAACACCATATATTTT.

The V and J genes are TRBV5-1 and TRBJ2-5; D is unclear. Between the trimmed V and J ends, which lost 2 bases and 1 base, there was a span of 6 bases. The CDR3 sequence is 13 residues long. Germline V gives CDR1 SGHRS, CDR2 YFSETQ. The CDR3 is CASSFLPQETQYF. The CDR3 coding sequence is TGCGCCAGCAGCTTCCTACCCCAAGAGACCCAGTACTTC.

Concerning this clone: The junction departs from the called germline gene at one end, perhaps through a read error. The CDR3 nucleotides read TGTGCCAGCAGTTACGGGCCAGCCCGCACGGATACGCAGTATTTT. Amino acids: CASSYGPARTDTQYF. The chain combines TRBV6-5 with TRBJ2-3, with D unresolved. The CDR3 length is 15 residues. Per the germline V gene, CDR1 is MNHEY and CDR2 is SVGAGI.

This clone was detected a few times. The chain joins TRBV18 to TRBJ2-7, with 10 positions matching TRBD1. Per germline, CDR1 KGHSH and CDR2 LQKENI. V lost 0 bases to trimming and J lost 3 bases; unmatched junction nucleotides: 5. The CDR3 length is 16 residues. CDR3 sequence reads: CASSPPGGTGDYEQYF. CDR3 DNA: TGTGCCAGCTCACCACCGGGGGGGACAGGGGACTACGAGCAGTACTTC. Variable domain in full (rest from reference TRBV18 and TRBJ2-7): NAGVMQNPRHLVRRRGQEARLRCSPMKGHSHVYWYRQLPEEGLKFMVYLQKENIIDESGMPKERFSAEFPKEGPSILRIQQVVRGDSAAYFCASSPPGGTGDYEQYFGPGTRLTVT.

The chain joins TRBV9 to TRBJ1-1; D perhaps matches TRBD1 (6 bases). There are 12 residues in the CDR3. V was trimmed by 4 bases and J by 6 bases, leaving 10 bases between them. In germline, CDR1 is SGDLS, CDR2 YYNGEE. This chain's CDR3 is CASSLGTSEAFF. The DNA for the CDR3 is TGTGCCAGCAGCCTTGGGACATCTGAAGCTTTCTTT.

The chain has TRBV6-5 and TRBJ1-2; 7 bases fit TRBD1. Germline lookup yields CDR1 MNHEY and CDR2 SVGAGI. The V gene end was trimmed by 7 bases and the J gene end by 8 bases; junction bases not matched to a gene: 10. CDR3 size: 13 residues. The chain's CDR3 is CASKVDRAGGYTF. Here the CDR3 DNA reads TGTGCCAGCAAAGTTGACAGGGCGGGGGGCTACACCTTC.

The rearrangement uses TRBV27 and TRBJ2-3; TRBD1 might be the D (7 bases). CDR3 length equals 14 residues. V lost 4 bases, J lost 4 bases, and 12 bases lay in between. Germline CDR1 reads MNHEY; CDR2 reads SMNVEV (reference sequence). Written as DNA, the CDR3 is TGTGCCAGCAGTTGGATCAGGGGGGCAGATACGCAGTATTTT. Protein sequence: CASSWIRGADTQYF.

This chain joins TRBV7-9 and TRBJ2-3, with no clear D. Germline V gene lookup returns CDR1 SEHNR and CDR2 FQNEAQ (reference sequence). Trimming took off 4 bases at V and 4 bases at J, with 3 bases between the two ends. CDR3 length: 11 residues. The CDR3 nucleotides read TGTGCCAGCAGCTCCGCAGATACGCAGTATTTT. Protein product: CASSSADTQYF. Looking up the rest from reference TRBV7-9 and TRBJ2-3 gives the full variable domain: DTGVSQNPRHKITKRGQNVTFRCDPISEHNRLYWYRQTLGQGPEFLTYFQNEAQLEKSRLLSDRFSAERPKGSFSTLEIQRTEQGDSAMYLCASSSADTQYFGPGTRLTVL.

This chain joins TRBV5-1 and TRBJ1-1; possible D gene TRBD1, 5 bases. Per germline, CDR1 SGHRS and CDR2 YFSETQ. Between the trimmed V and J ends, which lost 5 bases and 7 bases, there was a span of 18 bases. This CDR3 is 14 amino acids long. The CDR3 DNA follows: TGCGCCAGCAGTCCATCGACGGCCGGGGGTGAAGCTTTCTTT. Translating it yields CASSPSTAGGEAFF.

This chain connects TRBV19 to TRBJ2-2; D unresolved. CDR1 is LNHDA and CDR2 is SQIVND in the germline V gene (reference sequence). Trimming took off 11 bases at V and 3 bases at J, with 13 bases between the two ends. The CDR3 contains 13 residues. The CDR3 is CASYSRHTGELFF. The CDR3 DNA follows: TGTGCCTCCTACTCCCGTCACACCGGGGAGCTGTTTTTT.

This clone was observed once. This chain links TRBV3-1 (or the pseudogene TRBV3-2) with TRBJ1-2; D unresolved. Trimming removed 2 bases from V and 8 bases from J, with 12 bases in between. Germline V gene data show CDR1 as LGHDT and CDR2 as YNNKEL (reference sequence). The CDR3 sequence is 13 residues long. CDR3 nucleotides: TGTGCCAGCAGCCAAAAGGGAGTGAACGGCTACACCTTC. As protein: CASSQKGVNGYTF.

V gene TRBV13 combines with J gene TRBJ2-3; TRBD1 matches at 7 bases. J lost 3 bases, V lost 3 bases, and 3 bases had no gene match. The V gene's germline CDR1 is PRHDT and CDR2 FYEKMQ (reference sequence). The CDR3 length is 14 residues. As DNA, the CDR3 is TGTGCCAGCAGCTTCCAACAGGGGACAGATACGCAGTATTTT. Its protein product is CASSFQQGTDTQYF.

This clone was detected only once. In nucleotides, the CDR3 is TGTGCCAGCAGTGGGGGACTAGCGGGGCGCGAGCAGTACTTC. It translates to CASSGGLAGREQYF. The V and J genes are TRBV2 and TRBJ2-7, with 13 bases fitting TRBD2. The germline V gene has CDR1 SNHLY and CDR2 FYNNEI. V dropped 4 bases and J dropped 6; count of bases not matched to a gene: 3. This CDR3 has 14 residues.

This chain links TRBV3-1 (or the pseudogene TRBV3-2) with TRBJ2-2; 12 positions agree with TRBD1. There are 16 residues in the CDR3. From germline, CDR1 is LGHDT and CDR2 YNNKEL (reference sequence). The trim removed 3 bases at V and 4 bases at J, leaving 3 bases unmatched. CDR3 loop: CASSHPGQGATGELFF. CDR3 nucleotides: TGTGCCAGCAGCCATCCGGGACAGGGGGCCACCGGGGAGCTGTTTTTT.

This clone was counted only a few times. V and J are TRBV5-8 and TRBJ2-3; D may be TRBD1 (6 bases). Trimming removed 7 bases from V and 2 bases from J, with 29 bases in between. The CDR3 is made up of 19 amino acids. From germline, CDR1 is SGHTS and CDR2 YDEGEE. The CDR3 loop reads CASPTGYPFHGDHTDTQYF. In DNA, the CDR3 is TGTGCCAGCCCAACAGGGTACCCCTTTCACGGAGATCACACAGATACGCAGTATTTT.

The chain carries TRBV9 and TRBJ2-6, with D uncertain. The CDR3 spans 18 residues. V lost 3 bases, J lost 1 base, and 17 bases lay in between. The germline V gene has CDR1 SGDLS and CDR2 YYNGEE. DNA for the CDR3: TGTGCCAGCAGCGCCCTGGCTTACACGACTTCTGGGGCCAACGTCCTGACTTTC. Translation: CASSALAYTTSGANVLTF.

CDR3 DNA: TGTGCCAGCATCTCCGGACTATCTTCCTACGAGCAGTACTTC. This gives the protein CASISGLSSYEQYF. The rearrangement links TRBV6-5 to TRBJ2-7, with TRBD2 as a possible D gene (6 bases). Germline values: CDR1 MNHEY, CDR2 SVGAGI. The CDR3 has 14 amino acids. Between the trimmed V and J ends, which lost 7 bases and 1 base, there was a span of 14 bases.

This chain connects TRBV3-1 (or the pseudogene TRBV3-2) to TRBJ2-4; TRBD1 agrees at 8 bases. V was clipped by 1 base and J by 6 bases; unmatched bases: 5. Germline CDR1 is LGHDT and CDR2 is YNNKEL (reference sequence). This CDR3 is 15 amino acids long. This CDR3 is CASSQGGQGRNIQYF. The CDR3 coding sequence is TGTGCCAGCAGCCAAGGAGGACAGGGCAGAAACATTCAGTACTTC.

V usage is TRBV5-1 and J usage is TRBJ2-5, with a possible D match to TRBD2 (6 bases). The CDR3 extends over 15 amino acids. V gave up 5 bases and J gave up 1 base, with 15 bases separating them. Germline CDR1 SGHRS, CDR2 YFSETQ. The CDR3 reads CASRKFSGIQETQYF. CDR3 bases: TGCGCCAGCAGAAAATTTAGCGGTATCCAAGAGACCCAGTACTTC.

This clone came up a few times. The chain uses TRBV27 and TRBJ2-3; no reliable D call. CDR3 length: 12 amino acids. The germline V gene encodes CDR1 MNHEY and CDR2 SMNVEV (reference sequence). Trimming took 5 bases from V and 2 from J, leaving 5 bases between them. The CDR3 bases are TGTGCCAGCAGTCTAAACACAGATACGCAGTATTTT. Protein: CASSLNTDTQYF.

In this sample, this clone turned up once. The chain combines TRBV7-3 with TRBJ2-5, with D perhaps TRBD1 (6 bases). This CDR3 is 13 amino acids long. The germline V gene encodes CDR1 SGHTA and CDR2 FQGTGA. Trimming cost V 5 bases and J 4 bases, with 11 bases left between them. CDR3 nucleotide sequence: TGTGCCAGCAGCGTCTCAGGGGTAGAGACCCAGTACTTC. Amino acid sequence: CASSVSGVETQYF. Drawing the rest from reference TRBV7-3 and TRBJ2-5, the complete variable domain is GAGVSQTPSNKVTEKGKYVELRCDPISGHTALYWYRQSLGQGPEFLIYFQGTGAADDSGLPNDRFFAVRPEGSVSTLKIQRTERGDSAVYLCASSVSGVETQYFGPGTRLLVL.

DNA of the CDR3: TGTGCCAGCAGCCAAGGGACTAGCGGGGGGCGCACAGATACGCAGTATTTT. This gives the protein CASSQGTSGGRTDTQYF. The gene calls are TRBV14 and TRBJ2-3; 14 bases are shared with TRBD2. Germline CDR1 SGHDN, CDR2 FVKESK. V was pared by 1 base and J by 1 base, with 1 base of the junction left unmatched. The CDR3 length is 17 residues.

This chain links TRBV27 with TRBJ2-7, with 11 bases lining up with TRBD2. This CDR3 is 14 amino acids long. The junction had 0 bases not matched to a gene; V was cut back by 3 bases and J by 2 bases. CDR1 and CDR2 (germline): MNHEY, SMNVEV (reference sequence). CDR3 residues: CASSFSGGAYEQYF. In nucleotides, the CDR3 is TGTGCCAGCAGTTTTAGCGGGGGGGCCTACGAGCAGTACTTC.